Below are 4 T cell receptor beta chains sequenced from a single sample in a study of blood T cell repertoires in COVID-19. Libraries were prepared by immunoSEQ multiplex PCR; TCRdb keeps only in-frame clonotypes and omits some of them. The table lists 200,000 to 300,000 clones, 92% of them singletons. The sequenced sample was peripheral blood. All receptors derive from a man aged 25-45 years with COVID-19, enrolled during active disease.

The sample holds a few counts of this clone. CDR3 loop: CASSLLREAEAFF. As DNA, the CDR3 is TGTGCCAGCAGTTTACTGAGGGAGGCTGAAGCTTTCTTT. The chain uses TRBV12-3 or TRBV12-4 and TRBJ1-1; D is unclear. This CDR3 comprises 13 residues. The ends were cut back, 2 bases at V and 6 bases at J, with 10 bases in the middle.

V is TRBV25-1 and J is TRBJ1-5; tentatively, D is TRBD1 (5 bases). Trimming removed 3 bases from V and 2 bases from J, with 8 bases in between. This CDR3 has 14 residues. Germline CDR1 reads MGHDK; CDR2 reads SYGVNS. CDR3 region: CASSEGGGNQPQHF. DNA for the CDR3: TGTGCCAGCAGTGAGGGGGGTGGCAATCAGCCCCAGCATTTT.

The chain uses TRBV21-1 and TRBJ1-2; TRBD1, the table's D call, lacks a check against the DNA. TRBV21-1 is recorded as a pseudogene. The CDR3 is 16 amino acids. CDR3: CASRDEPWTASYGYTF. The DNA for the CDR3 is TGTGCCAGCAGGGACGAACCTTGGACAGCAAGCTATGGCTACACCTTC.

CDR3 sequence reads: CASSGGQPNSPLHF. CDR3 sequence (DNA): TGTGCCAGCAGCGGAGGACAGCCGAATTCACCCCTCCACTTT. The chain uses TRBV9 and TRBJ1-6, with D maybe TRBD1 (6 bases). V was shortened by 3 bases and J by 7 bases, with 11 bases between the two germline ends. Germline assignment: CDR1 SGDLS and CDR2 YYNGEE. This CDR3 spans 14 amino acids.